A selection of T cell receptor beta chains follows, all from one sample in a study of blood T cell repertoires in COVID-19. This table comes from immunoSEQ multiplex PCR, and its TCRdb copy is limited to in-frame clones, with some not included. The sample has 150,000 or so clones; 75% to 90% are singletons. Sequencing input: peripheral blood. The receptors stem from a man aged 18-30 years with COVID-19, enrolled during active disease. The conserved cysteine and the conserved F or W are not part of the CDR3 here. A D gene is named only where the DNA matches it firmly.

>TRBJ1-4|TRBV19|TRBD1
ASSIDRTGAVEKLL
>TRBJ2-2|TRBV29-1|TRBD2
SAAGTKFTGELF
>TRBJ1-1|TRBV5-4|.
ASRYGGSEAF
>TRBJ1-2|TRBV4-3|.
ASSQEPGGNYGYT
>TRBJ2-7|TRBV4-2|.
ASSQEFGDSLFEQY
>TRBJ2-2|TRBV5-1|TRBD2
ASSFRLTSGGATGELF
>TRBJ1-1|TRBV7-9|TRBD1
ASRGTGGADTEAF
>TRBJ2-1|TRBV10-3|TRBD1
AISGDRGINEQF
>TRBJ2-1|TRBV5-1|TRBD2
ASSLGTSGGEQF
>TRBJ1-6|TRBV7-2|.
AAGTPTDYNSPLH
>TRBJ2-7|TRBV7-4|TRBD2
ASPYPGMKGSRAPGLAPEQY
>TRBJ2-5|TRBV25-1|TRBD2
ASSERQGGRETQY
>TRBJ2-5|TRBV7-2|TRBD2
ASSPPGRDFGETQY
>TRBJ1-1|TRBV29-1|.
SVSRGGGRTEAF
>TRBJ2-7|TRBV10-3|TRBD1
AISVGVTGGYEQY
>TRBJ1-2|TRBV4-2|TRBD1
ASRSGTGSNGYT
>TRBJ1-4|TRBV11-2|.
ATGATNEKLL
>TRBJ2-1|TRBV28|TRBD1
ASSHLLFTFRDRDFNEQF
>TRBJ2-2|TRBV28|.
ATWQYSNTGELF
>TRBJ2-7|TRBV3-1/TRBV3-2|.
ASSQDPFYEQY
>TRBJ2-2|TRBV19|.
ASSMNSFTGELF
>TRBJ2-1|TRBV4-1|TRBD2
ASSQDLPGLAGYNEQF
>TRBJ2-3|TRBV7-9|TRBD1
ASSLGETGGRTDTQY
>TRBJ2-5|TRBV18|.
ASSPPYDDSETQY
>TRBJ2-1|TRBV29-1|TRBD1
SVWDRYNEQF
>TRBJ2-7|TRBV24-1|.
ATSVSGWPYEQY
>TRBJ2-7|TRBV18|TRBD2
ASSPPSGLATYEQY
>TRBJ2-1|TRBV4-3|TRBD2
ASSQVGLAYNEQF
>TRBJ2-5|TRBV9|TRBD1
ASSVNRGTSETQY
>TRBJ1-5|TRBV2|.
ASGRGISNQPQH
>TRBJ2-3|TRBV10-1|.
ASSSSKTPSTDTQY
>TRBJ2-4|TRBV5-4|.
ASSSGWGLGNIQY
>TRBJ1-1|TRBV6-5|TRBD1
ASSYSGTGYTEAF
>TRBJ2-3|TRBV2|TRBD2
ASPAARLAGVTDTQY
>TRBJ2-7|TRBV4-3|.
ASSPTSGSTYEQY
>TRBJ2-3|TRBV7-2|TRBD2
ASSSSGLDANADTQY
>TRBJ1-5|TRBV28|.
ASSPGGIQPQH
>TRBJ2-2|TRBV6-2/TRBV6-3|TRBD2
ASSYANRLAGGPFGTGELF
>TRBJ1-1|TRBV6-2/TRBV6-3|TRBD1
ASSGQGLGVKAEAF
>TRBJ2-1|TRBV28|.
ASSPGQEYNEQF
>TRBJ1-1|TRBV25-1|.
ASSEDRSTEAF
>TRBJ2-3|TRBV27|.
ASSPLFTGMISTDTQY
>TRBJ2-7|TRBV24-1|.
ATSDPQAYEQY